Below are 13 T cell receptor beta chains sequenced from a single sample in a study of blood T cells in healthy people across ages. For the second PCR, which ran for roughly 6 to 12 cycles, a sample-barcoded 5' primer and a J-beta primer mix were used. TCRdb called the 5' RACE reads again in MiXCR, with one record for every CDR3 protein. This table holds roughly 500,000 distinct CDR3 sequences, less than 25% found once. Another study also made use of these data, one on T cells of mothers and their children.

The specimen sequenced was blood. The origin of the receptors is a boy aged 5 to 17 in good health.

The V and J genes are TRBV13 and TRBJ2-1, with TRBD1 matching 8 bases. Trimming took 5 bases from V and 6 from J; bases not matched to a gene: 9. The CDR3 loop spans 15 amino acids. Germline CDR1 and CDR2: PRHDT and FYEKMQ (reference sequence). The CDR3 coding sequence is TGTGCCAGCAGCCCAGGGGGGACAGGTATCAATGAGCAGTTCTTC. Protein: CASSPGGTGINEQFF.

The table lists this clonotype with many counts. The chain carries TRBV20-1 and TRBJ2-5; TRBD2 is a possible D gene (5 bases). The V end lost 6 bases, the J end lost 0 bases, and 11 bases lay between the germline ends. CDR3 length: 13 residues. CDR1 DFQATT and CDR2 SNEGSKA come from the germline V gene (reference sequence). The CDR3 reads CSAKTGYQETQYF. Written as DNA, the CDR3 is TGCAGTGCCAAGACGGGGTACCAAGAGACCCAGTACTTC.

This clonotype was seen a handful of times. The gene calls are TRBV27 and TRBJ2-5; weak D call: TRBD1 (6 bases). From germline, CDR1 is MNHEY and CDR2 SMNVEV (reference sequence). The CDR3 consists of 13 residues. V was pared by 11 bases and J by 4 bases, with 17 bases between. For the CDR3, the DNA is TGTGCCTCGAGGTGGGGGCCGGGAGAGACCCAGTACTTC. This sequence encodes CASRWGPGETQYF.

The rearrangement links TRBV6-5 to TRBJ2-3; TRBD1 matches 7 bases. With V trimmed by 0 bases and J by 3 bases, 3 bases remained unmatched. This CDR3 is built from 15 residues. CDR1 and CDR2 from the germline V gene are MNHEY and SVGAGI. The CDR3 DNA sequence: TGTGCCAGCAGTTACTCAGGGGGCTTAACAGATACGCAGTATTTT. Its translation: CASSYSGGLTDTQYF.

This clonotype was counted ten times or more. The chain carries TRBV29-1 and TRBJ2-1, with a possible D match to TRBD2 (5 bases). There are 12 residues in the CDR3. CDR1 SQVTM and CDR2 ANQGSEA come from the germline V gene. V was pared by 3 bases and J by 4 bases, with 7 bases between. CDR3 loop: CSVERAYNEQFF. DNA of the CDR3: TGCAGCGTTGAGCGGGCGTACAATGAGCAGTTCTTC.

The gene calls are TRBV29-1 and TRBJ2-7, with 10 bases fitting TRBD1. V lost 1 base, J lost 3 bases, and 3 bases stayed unmatched. Germline CDR1 is SQVTM and CDR2 is ANQGSEA. CDR3 size: 14 residues. CDR3 in amino acids: CSVEGTGGYYEQYF. CDR3 in DNA: TGCAGCGTTGAAGGGACAGGGGGTTACTACGAGCAGTACTTC.

In this sample, this clonotype turned up a few times. CDR3 DNA: TGTGCCATCAGTGAGGACTATGGCTACACCTTC. It translates to CAISEDYGYTF. The chain links TRBV10-3 to TRBJ1-2; D ambiguous. V was trimmed by 2 bases and J by 3 bases, leaving 1 base between them. The V gene's germline CDR1 is ENHRY and CDR2 SYGVKD. CDR3 length equals 11 residues.

The chain carries TRBV5-6 and TRBJ2-7, with 9 nucleotides matching TRBD1. The CDR3 is made up of 14 amino acids. J gave up 4 bases and V 4 bases, and 6 bases lay outside the gene matches. Germline V gives CDR1 SGHDT, CDR2 YYEEEE. The CDR3 is CASSDRGKNYEQYF. CDR3 DNA sequence: TGTGCCAGCAGCGACAGGGGGAAAAATTACGAGCAGTACTTC.

The chain recombines TRBV7-2 with TRBJ1-2; D unresolved. V was pared by 5 bases and J by 2 bases, with 9 bases between. Germline CDR1 reads SGHTA; CDR2 reads FQGNSA. The CDR3 spans 13 residues. CDR3 region: CASSPPTNYGYTF. In DNA, the CDR3 is TGTGCCAGCAGCCCTCCGACAAACTATGGCTACACCTTC. Filled out from reference TRBV7-2 and TRBJ1-2, the complete variable domain reads GAGVSQSPSNKVTEKGKDVELRCDPISGHTALYWYRQSLGQGLEFLIYFQGNSAPDKSGLPSDRFSAERTGGSVSTLTIQRTQQEDSAVYLCASSPPTNYGYTFGSGTRLTVV.

This clonotype was counted only a few times. A junction boundary mismatches the germline segment, possibly from a read error. CDR3 region: CTTSDWQEGNEQFF. DNA for the CDR3: TGTACCACCAGTGATTGGCAGGAGGGCAATGAGCAGTTCTTC. The chain has TRBV24-1 and TRBJ2-1; D might be TRBD2 (6 bases). Germline V CDR1 and CDR2: KGHDR, SFDVKD. The CDR3 is 14 amino acids.

CDR3 in DNA: TGTGCCAGCAGCTTTGGTTATCGGGGAGGCAATGAGCAGTTCTTC. Amino acids: CASSFGYRGGNEQFF. The chain has TRBV11-3 and TRBJ2-1; D is possibly TRBD2 (6 bases). The length of the CDR3 is 15 residues. CDR1 is SGHNT, CDR2 YENEEA, per germline. Deletions cut 3 bases from V and 6 bases from J, with 15 bases between. The full variable domain, rest sourced from reference TRBV11-3 and TRBJ2-1, is EAGVVQSPRYKIIEKKQPVAFWCNPISGHNTLYWYLQNLGQGPELLIRYENEEAVDDSQLPKDRFSAERLKGVDSTLKIQPAELGDSAVYLCASSFGYRGGNEQFFGPGTRLTVL.

The chain uses TRBV7-6 and TRBJ2-7; possible D gene TRBD2, 5 bases. Germline loops: CDR1 SGHVS, CDR2 FNYEAQ. The CDR3 length is 13 residues. The germline V and J ends were trimmed by 4 bases and 3 bases, with 10 bases remaining between them. CDR3 loop: CASSSLGFYEQYF. The CDR3 nucleotides are TGTGCCAGCAGCTCACTAGGGTTCTACGAGCAGTACTTC.

The chain has TRBV29-1 and TRBJ2-1; 14 bases map to TRBD2. Germline values: CDR1 SQVTM, CDR2 ANQGSEA. Trimming at V came to 7 bases and at J to 8 bases, leaving 7 bases not matched to a gene. The CDR3 runs to 14 residues. CDR3 loop: CSDRGLAGEDEQFF. DNA of the CDR3: TGCAGCGATAGGGGACTAGCGGGAGAGGATGAGCAGTTCTTC.